The 29 T cell receptor beta chains given below trace back to one sample, sequenced in a study of Ad26.COV2.S vaccination and SARS-CoV-2 variants. The protocol was immunoSEQ multiplex PCR, while the TCRdb copy is restricted to in-frame clones and leaves out a portion. The sample carries around 250,000 clones, 80% to 90% recorded once. Treatment of the sample: 19 received Ad26.COV2.S at low or high dose, single or two shots; about 5 received placebo; per-sample allocation not given. Sampling happened 63 days after the first vaccine or placebo injection. This sample comprised peripheral blood, obtained in a trial of Ad26.COV2.S vaccine versus placebo. The receptors derive from a person between 18 and 65 years old who received the Ad26.COV2.S COVID-19 vaccine or a placebo.

The chain couples TRBV7-2 to TRBJ2-7; 10 positions match TRBD2. J was trimmed by 2 bases and V by 3 bases; bases with no gene match: 1. The CDR3 is 14 amino acids. The germline CDR1 and CDR2 sequences are SGHTA and FQGNSA. CDR3 amino acids: CASSFSGGPYEQYF. In DNA form, the CDR3 reads TGTGCCAGCAGCTTTAGCGGGGGGCCCTACGAGCAGTACTTC.

The genes are TRBV5-1 and TRBJ2-3, with 9 bases aligning to TRBD1. The CDR3 is 15 amino acids. V lost 1 base to trimming and J lost 3 bases; unmatched junction nucleotides: 3. Germline CDR1 SGHRS, CDR2 YFSETQ. This CDR3 is CASSLTGGLTDTQYF. The DNA of the CDR3 is TGCGCCAGCAGCTTGACAGGGGGCTTAACAGATACGCAGTATTTT.

V and J are TRBV5-1 and TRBJ1-1; possibly TRBD1 for D (6 bases). CDR1 SGHRS and CDR2 YFSETQ come from the germline V gene. V shed 7 bases and J shed 0 bases, with 13 bases lying between them. This CDR3 is 14 amino acids long. The CDR3 region is CASGRQAMNTEAFF. CDR3 in DNA: TGCGCCAGCGGCCGACAGGCCATGAACACTGAAGCTTTCTTT.

The gene calls are TRBV2 and TRBJ1-5; D perhaps matches TRBD1 (6 bases). Trimming took off 6 bases at V and 9 bases at J, with 18 bases between the two ends. The CDR3 length is 14 residues. Germline V lookup: CDR1 SNHLY, CDR2 FYNNEI. The CDR3 sequence is CASSVQGGAWPQHF. The CDR3, as DNA: TGTGCCAGCAGCGTACAAGGGGGTGCTTGGCCCCAGCATTTT.

CDR3: CASSSTSTEQFF. CDR3 nucleotide sequence: TGTGCCAGCAGCTCGACTAGCACTGAGCAGTTCTTC. V and J are TRBV11-2 and TRBJ2-1; 7 bases fit TRBD2. V was clipped by 4 bases and J by 9 bases; unmatched bases: 3. The length of the CDR3 is 12 residues. Germline-derived CDR1 and CDR2 are SGHAT and FQNNGV.

V usage is TRBV5-1 and J usage is TRBJ2-5, with a tentative D call TRBD1 (6 bases). Germline CDR1 reads SGHRS; CDR2 reads YFSETQ. Between the trimmed V and J ends, which lost 0 bases and 4 bases, there was a span of 16 bases. This CDR3 spans 16 amino acids. The CDR3 protein is CASSLGQATPAETQYF. The CDR3 DNA reads TGCGCCAGCAGCTTGGGACAGGCGACTCCGGCAGAGACCCAGTACTTC.

This chain joins TRBV5-4 and TRBJ1-1; D remains unclear. Trimming cost V 3 bases and J 1 base, with 10 bases left between them. The CDR3 is made up of 14 amino acids. Looked up from germline, CDR1 is SGHNT and CDR2 is YYREEE (reference sequence). The CDR3 sequence: CASSYPHSNTEAFF. As DNA, the CDR3 is TGTGCCAGCAGCTATCCTCATTCGAACACTGAAGCTTTCTTT.

The J gene is TRBJ1-5, the V gene TRBV2; 10 nucleotides match TRBD1. Unmatched junction bases numbered 1, after V lost 4 bases and J lost 4 bases. This CDR3 spans 14 amino acids. Germline CDR1 reads SNHLY; CDR2 reads FYNNEI. CDR3 in DNA: TGTGCCAGCAGTGGGGACAGGGGTAATCAGCCCCAGCATTTT. Its translation is CASSGDRGNQPQHF.

This chain uses TRBV11-3 with TRBJ2-2, with D possibly being TRBD1 (6 bases). V lost 5 bases and J lost 1, with 8 bases in between. The CDR3 runs to 14 residues. The germline gives CDR1 SGHNT, CDR2 YENEEA. CDR3 coding DNA: TGTGCCAGCAGCCCCAGGGGGAACACCGGGGAGCTGTTTTTT. This codes for CASSPRGNTGELFF.

CDR3 DNA sequence: TGTGCCAGCTCTTTCGGAAACACCATATATTTT. Amino acids: CASSFGNTIYF. This chain links TRBV2 with TRBJ1-3; no clear D. V shed 8 bases and J shed 4 bases, with 6 bases lying between them. Germline V gene data show CDR1 as SNHLY and CDR2 as FYNNEI. The CDR3 covers 11 residues.

The genes are TRBV7-9 and TRBJ1-1, with unresolved D. The CDR3 has 15 residues. Germline-derived CDR1 and CDR2 are SEHNR and FQNEAQ (reference sequence). Trimming took 4 bases from V and 6 from J, leaving 18 bases between them. This CDR3 is CASSYHPPQDAEAFF. The CDR3 DNA follows: TGTGCCAGCAGCTACCACCCGCCCCAGGACGCTGAAGCTTTCTTT.

The chain has TRBV6-1 and TRBJ1-2, with D uncertain. This CDR3 has 11 amino acids. V was cut by 6 bases and J by 4 bases, with 6 bases left in between. Germline assignment: CDR1 MNHNS and CDR2 SASEGT. The CDR3: CASSPIYGYTF. The CDR3 DNA is TGTGCCAGCAGCCCCATCTATGGCTACACCTTC.

The genes are TRBV28 and TRBJ2-3; no reliable D call. Germline V gene lookup returns CDR1 MDHEN and CDR2 SYDVKM. The germline V and J ends were trimmed by 10 bases and 1 base, with 6 bases remaining between them. The CDR3 has 11 residues. The CDR3: CATSGTDTQYF. CDR3 sequence (DNA): TGTGCCACCTCCGGCACAGATACGCAGTATTTT.

Of note for this clone: In the same sample, other DNA sequences code for this CDR3. The V gene is TRBV5-1, the J gene TRBJ1-2, with TRBD1 identical over 8 bases. The CDR3 is 14 residues long. The V gene end was trimmed by 4 bases and the J gene end by 7 bases; junction bases not matched to a gene: 9. CDR1 SGHRS and CDR2 YFSETQ come from the germline V gene. DNA for the CDR3: TGCGCCAGCAGCCTCGGACAGGGACATGGTGGCTACACCTTC. Protein sequence: CASSLGQGHGGYTF.

The chain is built from TRBV21-1 and TRBJ1-1; the table's D call, TRBD1, has no DNA check behind it. TRBV21-1 is tagged as a pseudogene. CDR3 size: 13 residues. In nucleotides, the CDR3 is TGTGCCAGCACCAGACAGGGCGGCACTGAAGCTTTCTTT. Protein: CASTRQGGTEAFF.

On this clone itself: Other DNA sequences in this sample translate to the same CDR3. The chain carries TRBV5-4 and TRBJ2-7; 7 nucleotides agree with TRBD2. CDR1 is SGHNT, CDR2 YYREEE, per germline (reference sequence). This CDR3 contains 15 residues. V lost 0 bases and J lost 0; bases outside the gene matches: 3. CDR3 DNA sequence: TGTGCCAGCAGCTTGGTTAGCGGGTCCTCCTACGAGCAGTACTTC. It translates to CASSLVSGSSYEQYF.

The chain uses TRBV9 and TRBJ1-6; no definite D call. Germline values: CDR1 SGDLS, CDR2 YYNGEE. V was shortened by 8 bases and J by 9 bases, with 18 bases between the two germline ends. The CDR3 runs to 14 residues. In nucleotides, the CDR3 is TGTGCCAGTTCGAACGGACCAACCGGTTCACCCCTCCACTTT. This encodes CASSNGPTGSPLHF. The full variable domain, rest sourced from reference TRBV9 and TRBJ1-6, is DSGVTQTPKHLITATGQRVTLRCSPRSGDLSVYWYQQSLDQGLQFLIQYYNGEERAKGNILERFSAQQFPDLHSELNLSSLELGDSALYFCASSNGPTGSPLHFGNGTRLTVT.

This chain links TRBV20-1 with TRBJ2-1; TRBD2 is a possible D gene (5 bases). Germline values: CDR1 DFQATT, CDR2 SNEGSKA (reference sequence). Trimming left V 3 bases short and J 10 bases short, with 22 bases between. CDR3 size: 15 residues. The DNA for the CDR3 is TGCAGTGCTAGTAACCCCGAGTCTAGCTTAGAGGAGCAGTTCTTC. Protein: CSASNPESSLEEQFF.

The CDR3 here is CASSTDRAYEQYF. For the CDR3, the DNA is TGTGCCAGCAGCACGGACAGGGCTTATGAGCAGTACTTC. The chain is built from TRBV5-6 and TRBJ2-7; 8 bases are a match to TRBD1. The junction had 7 bases not matched to a gene; V was cut back by 4 bases and J by 7 bases. CDR1 is SGHDT and CDR2 is YYEEEE in the germline V gene. This CDR3 region has 13 residues.

The chain links TRBV12-5 to TRBJ2-7; the D is unclear. This CDR3 has 19 amino acids. CDR1 is LGHNT, CDR2 FRNRAP, per germline. Trimming stripped 1 base from V and 3 bases from J, with 25 bases between. The CDR3 bases are TGTGCTAGTGGTTTGGCCCTCGATAAAGGCTCACTGGACGTCTACGAGCAGTACTTC. It yields the protein CASGLALDKGSLDVYEQYF.

This clone has only one observation. The genes are TRBV19 and TRBJ1-5, with D perhaps TRBD1 (5 bases). Trimming took 5 bases from V and 1 from J, leaving 6 bases between them. The CDR3 consists of 13 residues. CDR1 is LNHDA, CDR2 SQIVND, per germline (reference sequence). The CDR3, as DNA: TGTGCCAGTAGTCGGGACAGCAATCAGCCCCAGCATTTT. Translation gives CASSRDSNQPQHF.

The chain employs TRBV6-5 and TRBJ2-2; TRBD2 matches at 10 bases. Per the germline V gene, CDR1 is MNHEY and CDR2 is SVGAGI. The trim removed 2 bases at V and 4 bases at J, leaving 4 bases unmatched. This CDR3 comprises 16 residues. The CDR3 DNA is TGTGCCAGCAGTTACGGCGGACTAGCGGCCACCGGGGAGCTGTTTTTT. Protein: CASSYGGLAATGELFF.

The chain employs TRBV12-5 and TRBJ1-5; possible D gene TRBD1, 6 bases. Germline lookup yields CDR1 LGHNT and CDR2 FRNRAP. Trimming cost V 3 bases and J 2 bases, with 14 bases left between them. This CDR3 region has 16 residues. The CDR3 sequence is CASGFQQGRRNQPQHF. The CDR3 DNA sequence: TGTGCTAGTGGTTTTCAACAGGGAAGGCGCAATCAGCCCCAGCATTTT.

This clone is a singleton in its sample. Compared with germline, one end of the junction differs, possibly owing to a read error. The rearrangement uses TRBV28 and TRBJ1-2, with D maybe TRBD1 (5 bases). The CDR3 is 12 amino acids. Per the germline V gene, CDR1 is MDHEN and CDR2 is SYDVKM. The CDR3 spells CASSSTVYSYTF. As DNA, the CDR3 is TGTGCCAGCAGCTCGACAGTCTATAGCTACACCTTC.

CDR3 DNA: TGTGCCAGCAGCCGAGTGGGAGGTGCGGAGACCCAGTACTTC. It specifies CASSRVGGAETQYF. The J gene is TRBJ2-5, the V gene TRBV9, with a tentative D call TRBD2 (6 bases). Germline loops: CDR1 SGDLS, CDR2 YYNGEE. The CDR3 consists of 14 residues. Deletions cut 4 bases from V and 5 bases from J, with 15 bases between. Using reference TRBV9 and TRBJ2-5 for the parts outside the CDR3, the full variable domain is DSGVTQTPKHLITATGQRVTLRCSPRSGDLSVYWYQQSLDQGLQFLIQYYNGEERAKGNILERFSAQQFPDLHSELNLSSLELGDSALYFCASSRVGGAETQYFGPGTRLLVL.

A few counts support this clone. The chain is built from TRBV18 and TRBJ1-1; TRBD1 aligns across 8 bases. Germline V CDR1 and CDR2: KGHSH, LQKENI. This CDR3 comprises 13 residues. Germline trimming cut 8 bases from V and 1 base from J; bases unmatched to any gene: 3. The CDR3 DNA reads TGTGCCAGCCTCGGACAGGGGAACACTGAAGCTTTCTTT. Its translation is CASLGQGNTEAFF. Variable domain in full (rest from reference TRBV18 and TRBJ1-1): NAGVMQNPRHLVRRRGQEARLRCSPMKGHSHVYWYRQLPEEGLKFMVYLQKENIIDESGMPKERFSAEFPKEGPSILRIQQVVRGDSAAYFCASLGQGNTEAFFGQGTRLTVV.

This chain joins TRBV7-2 and TRBJ2-5, with TRBD1 as a possible D gene (6 bases). The ends were cut back, 0 bases at V and 2 bases at J, with 19 bases in the middle. This CDR3 region has 18 residues. The germline CDR1 and CDR2 sequences are SGHTA and FQGNSA. For the CDR3, the DNA is TGTGCCAGCAGCTTAGCGATCAGTAAAGGGGGTGATCAAGAGACCCAGTACTTC. The encoded protein is CASSLAISKGGDQETQYF.

This clone was picked up a small number of times. V usage is TRBV19 and J usage is TRBJ2-7; D ambiguous. Trimming removed 0 bases from V and 1 base from J, with 4 bases in between. CDR3 length equals 13 residues. Germline values: CDR1 LNHDA, CDR2 SQIVND (reference sequence). CDR3 protein: CASSIDWSYEQYF. The CDR3 DNA reads as TGTGCCAGTAGTATAGATTGGTCCTACGAGCAGTACTTC.

The chain couples TRBV7-8 to TRBJ1-1; D remains ambiguous. There are 15 residues in the CDR3. Trimming removed 2 bases at V and 3 bases at J, with 13 bases between. CDR1 is SGHVS and CDR2 is FQNEAQ in the germline V gene. The CDR3 DNA follows: TGTGCCAGCAGCTTAAGGAGGCTATGGGACACTGAAGCTTTCTTT. Translating it yields CASSLRRLWDTEAFF.